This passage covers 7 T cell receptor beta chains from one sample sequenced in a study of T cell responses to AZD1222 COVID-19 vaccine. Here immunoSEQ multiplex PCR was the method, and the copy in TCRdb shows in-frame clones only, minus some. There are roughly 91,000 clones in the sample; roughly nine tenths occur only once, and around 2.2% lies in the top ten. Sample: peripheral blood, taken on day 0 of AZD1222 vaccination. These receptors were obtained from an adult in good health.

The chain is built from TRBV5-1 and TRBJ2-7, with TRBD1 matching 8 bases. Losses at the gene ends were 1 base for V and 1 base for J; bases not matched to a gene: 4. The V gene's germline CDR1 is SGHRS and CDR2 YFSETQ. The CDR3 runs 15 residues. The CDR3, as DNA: TGCGCCAGCAGCTTGTCGCAGGGGGCTTCCTACGAGCAGTACTTC. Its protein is CASSLSQGASYEQYF.

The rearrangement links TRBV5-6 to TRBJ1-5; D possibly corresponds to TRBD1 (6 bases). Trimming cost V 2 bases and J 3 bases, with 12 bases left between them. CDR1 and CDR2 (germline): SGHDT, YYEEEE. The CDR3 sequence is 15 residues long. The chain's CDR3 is CASSFSRTVNQPQHF. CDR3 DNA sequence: TGTGCCAGCAGCTTCAGCAGGACAGTCAATCAGCCCCAGCATTTT. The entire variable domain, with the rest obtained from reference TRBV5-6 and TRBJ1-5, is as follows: DAGVTQSPTHLIKTRGQQVTLRCSPKSGHDTVSWYQQALGQGPQFIFQYYEEEERQRGNFPDRFSGHQFPNYSSELNVNALLLGDSALYLCASSFSRTVNQPQHFGDGTRLSIL.

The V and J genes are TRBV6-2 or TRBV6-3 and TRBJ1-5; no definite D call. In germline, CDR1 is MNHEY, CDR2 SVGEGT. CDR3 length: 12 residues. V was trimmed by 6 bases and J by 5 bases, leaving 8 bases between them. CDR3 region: CASRYQDQPQHF. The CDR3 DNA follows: TGTGCCAGCAGATACCAGGATCAGCCCCAGCATTTT.

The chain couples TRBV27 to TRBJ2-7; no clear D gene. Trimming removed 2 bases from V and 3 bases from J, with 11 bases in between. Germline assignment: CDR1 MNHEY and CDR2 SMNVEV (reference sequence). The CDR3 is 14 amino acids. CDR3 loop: CASSLNGANYEQYF. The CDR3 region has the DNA TGTGCCAGCAGTTTAAATGGAGCTAACTACGAGCAGTACTTC.

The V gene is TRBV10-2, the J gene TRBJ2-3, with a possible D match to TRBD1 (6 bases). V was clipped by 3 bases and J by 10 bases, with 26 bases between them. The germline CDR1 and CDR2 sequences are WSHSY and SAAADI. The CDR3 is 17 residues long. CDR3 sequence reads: CASSDFRRGQEGQAQYF. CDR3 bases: TGCGCCAGCAGTGATTTTCGAAGGGGACAAGAAGGGCAGGCGCAGTATTTT.

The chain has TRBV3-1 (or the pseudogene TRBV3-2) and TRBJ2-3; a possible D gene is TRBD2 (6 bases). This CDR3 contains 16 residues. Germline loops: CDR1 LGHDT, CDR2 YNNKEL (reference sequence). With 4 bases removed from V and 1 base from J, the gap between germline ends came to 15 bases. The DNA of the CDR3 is TGTGCCAGCAGCCGGGACCGGGACTGGCGCACAGATACGCAGTATTTT. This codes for CASSRDRDWRTDTQYF.

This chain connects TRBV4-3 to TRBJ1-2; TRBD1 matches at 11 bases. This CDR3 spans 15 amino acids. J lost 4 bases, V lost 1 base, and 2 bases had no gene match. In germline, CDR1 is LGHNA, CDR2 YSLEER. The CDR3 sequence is CASSQAGTGGYGYTF. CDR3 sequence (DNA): TGCGCCAGCAGCCAAGCCGGGACAGGGGGCTATGGCTACACCTTC.